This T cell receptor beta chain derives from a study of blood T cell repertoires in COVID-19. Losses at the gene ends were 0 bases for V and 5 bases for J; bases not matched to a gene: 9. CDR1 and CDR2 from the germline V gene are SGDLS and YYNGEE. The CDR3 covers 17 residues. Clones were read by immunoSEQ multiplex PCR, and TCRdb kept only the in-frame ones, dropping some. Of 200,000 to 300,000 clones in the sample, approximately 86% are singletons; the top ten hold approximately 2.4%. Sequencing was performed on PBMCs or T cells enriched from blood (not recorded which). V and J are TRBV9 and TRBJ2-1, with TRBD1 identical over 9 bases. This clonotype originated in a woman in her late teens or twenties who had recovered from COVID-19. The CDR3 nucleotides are TGTGCCAGCAGCGTAGGGGTTTTGGACAGGGGAAACAATGAGCAGTTCTTC. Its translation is CASSVGVLDRGNNEQFF.